The table lists the clone carrying this T cell receptor (beta chain) with a few counts. Its antigen is undetermined. The CDR3 totals 16 residues. Trimming took 5 bases from V and 4 from J; bases not matched to a gene: 13. Germline V gene data show CDR1 as SEHNR and CDR2 as FQNEAQ (reference sequence). A CD8+CD4-CCR7+CD45RA+ phenotype served as the sorting definition for naive CD8 T cells. TCRdb re-called the PCR reads through MiXCR, storing one row per CDR3 protein. Here the sample spans roughly 300,000 distinct CDR3 sequences, 24% being singletons. The data are from a study of molecular identifiers for immune sequencing clone quantification. Findings of the study overall: Reports indicate spiked Jurkat TCR RNA from one cell could be found among 900,000 to 1,000,000 naive cells.

Sequencing input: naive CD8+ T cells from blood, with Jurkat cell RNA spiked in. The subset here: FACS-sorted CD8+CD4-CCR7+CD45RA+ naive T cells. The chain employs TRBV7-9 and TRBJ2-7; the match to TRBD1 covers 8 bases. The clonotype originates from a human donor in good health. Some libraries in this study had Jurkat cell RNA spiked in. The CDR3 is CASSTLSRTGMYEQYF. The CDR3 nucleotides are TGTGCCAGCAGCACACTTTCCAGGACAGGGATGTACGAGCAGTACTTC.